Sequencing of this TCR beta chain was carried out in a study of T-cell memory formation after mild COVID-19. Study at large: TCR clusters were largely donor specific. Broader study findings: Chiefly within CM and EM were the contracting CD4+ clones; CD8+ ones were within EMRA.

Using its own MiXCR run on the 5' RACE reads, TCRdb lists one record per CDR3 protein. The table records some 190,000 distinct CDR3 sequences, 16% of them present only once. In regard to this clonotype: Its antigen is not identified.

The germline CDR1 and CDR2 sequences are SEHNR and FQNEAQ (reference sequence). The V gene end was trimmed by 7 bases and the J gene end by 0 bases; junction bases not matched to a gene: 4. This CDR3 is built from 14 residues. The chain combines TRBV7-9 with TRBJ1-1; 8 bases are shared with TRBD1. This TCR was recovered from an adult woman who had mild COVID-19 (a few samples of this study predate the infection). Cell type and time point are not known. Sequenced material: PBMCs or a T cell subset sorted from them (not recorded which). CDR3 DNA: TGTGCCAGCACCCGACAGGGGATGAACACTGAAGCTTTCTTT. Amino acids: CASTRQGMNTEAFF. Full variable domain (remainder filled in from reference TRBV7-9 and TRBJ1-1): DTGVSQNPRHKITKRGQNVTFRCDPISEHNRLYWYRQTLGQGPEFLTYFQNEAQLEKSRLLSDRFSAERPKGSFSTLEIQRTEQGDSAMYLCASTRQGMNTEAFFGQGTRLTVV.